These 6 T cell receptor beta chains came from one sample sequenced in a study of graft-versus-host responses after intestinal transplantation. Profiling relied on immunoSEQ multiplex PCR, and the TCRdb table lists in-frame clones only, not all of them. The sample has 77,000 or so clones, 92% seen once. The starting material was PBMCs, obtained 98 days after intestinal transplantation. The receptors here all came from a human patient who received an intestinal transplant, so some T cells may come from the graft donor.

The V gene is TRBV7-2, the J gene TRBJ2-1, with 8 positions matching TRBD2. V was pared by 5 bases and J by 10 bases, with 4 bases of the junction left unmatched. The CDR3 covers 12 residues. Germline CDR1 reads SGHTA; CDR2 reads FQGNSA. DNA of the CDR3: TGTGCCAGCAGCCCGCGGGGGGTGGAGCAGTTCTTC. Translated, it gives CASSPRGVEQFF.

This clone was detected only once. The chain links TRBV2 to TRBJ2-7; D might be TRBD2 (7 bases). The V and J ends lost 6 bases and 2 bases respectively, with 11 bases between them. This CDR3 contains 13 residues. Germline CDR1 and CDR2: SNHLY and FYNNEI. The CDR3 sequence: CASRGGVAYEQYF. As DNA, the CDR3 is TGTGCCAGCAGAGGGGGGGTGGCCTACGAGCAGTACTTC.

The chain uses TRBV11-1 and TRBJ2-7, with D maybe TRBD2 (6 bases). Between the trimmed V and J ends, which lost 9 bases and 2 bases, there was a span of 14 bases. Germline V gene lookup returns CDR1 SGHAT and CDR2 FQDESV (reference sequence). The CDR3 runs 13 residues. CDR3: CASSWGVAYEQYF. The DNA of the CDR3 is TGTGCCAGTTCATGGGGGGTCGCCTACGAGCAGTACTTC.

This chain connects TRBV30 to TRBJ2-5; TRBD2 agrees at 14 bases. The CDR3 covers 16 residues. V was pared by 0 bases and J by 4 bases, with 4 bases of the junction left unmatched. CDR1 and CDR2 from the germline V gene are GTSNPN and SVGIG (reference sequence). The CDR3 region is CAWSVGTSGSLETQYF. CDR3 DNA: TGTGCCTGGAGTGTCGGGACTAGCGGGAGTCTAGAGACCCAGTACTTC.

This chain links TRBV7-9 with TRBJ1-1, with 8 nucleotides matching TRBD1. The CDR3 extends over 12 amino acids. Germline V gene lookup returns CDR1 SEHNR and CDR2 FQNEAQ (reference sequence). Trimming cost V 6 bases and J 6 bases; bases outside gene matches: 3. The DNA for the CDR3 is TGTGCCAGCAGACAGGGGGAGGCTGAAGCTTTCTTT. Translated: CASRQGEAEAFF.

J is TRBJ1-2 and V is TRBV5-4, with 9 bases lining up with TRBD1. Per the germline V gene, CDR1 is SGHNT and CDR2 is YYREEE (reference sequence). The CDR3 contains 14 residues. V was pared by 2 bases and J by 3 bases, with 2 bases of the junction left unmatched. The CDR3 DNA follows: TGTGCCAGCAGCTTAAGGACAGGGGACTATGGCTACACCTTC. Its protein is CASSLRTGDYGYTF. The full variable domain, with the rest looked up from reference TRBV5-4 and TRBJ1-2, is ETGVTQSPTHLIKTRGQQVTLRCSSQSGHNTVSWYQQALGQGPQFIFQYYREEENGRGNFPPRFSGLQFPNYSSELNVNALELDDSALYLCASSLRTGDYGYTFGSGTRLTVV.